These T cell receptor beta chains were read from a single sample in a study of blood T cell repertoires in COVID-19. The method was immunoSEQ multiplex PCR; TCRdb's version includes in-frame clones alone and lacks a portion of them. This table has under 300,000 clones, around 90% appearing once. What was sequenced was PBMCs or T cells enriched from blood (not recorded which). All receptors come from a woman between 25 and 40 years old with acute COVID-19. The CDR3 runs from the conserved cysteine through the conserved F or W. A D gene is named only where the DNA matches it firmly. A row's size may be missing; if present it is once, few, many or a size class.

abundance: NA
d_gene: NA
j_gene: TRBJ2-2
v_gene: TRBV7-9
CDR3nt: TGTGCCAGCAGCCCGAGAGAGAGGGGGGAGCTGTTTTTT
CDR3aa: CASSPRERGELFF

abundance: NA
d_gene: NA
j_gene: TRBJ2-1
v_gene: TRBV29-1
CDR3nt: TGCAGCGTTGCTTATGGGACAATGGCCAACAATGAGCAGTTCTTC
CDR3aa: CSVAYGTMANNEQFF

abundance: NA
d_gene: TRBD1
j_gene: TRBJ2-7
v_gene: TRBV23-1
CDR3nt: TGCGCCAGCCTCTCCCGCCGACGGGACAGCACCTACGAGCAGTACTTC
CDR3aa: CASLSRRRDSTYEQYF

abundance: once
d_gene: TRBD1
j_gene: TRBJ2-3
v_gene: TRBV9
CDR3nt: TGTGCCAGCAGCGTAGGGGACAGGTCAGATACGCAGTATTTT
CDR3aa: CASSVGDRSDTQYF

abundance: once
d_gene: NA
j_gene: TRBJ2-5
v_gene: TRBV2
CDR3nt: TGTGCCAGCAGTGAAACTGGGCGGGGTGTCCAAGAGACCCAGTACTTC
CDR3aa: CASSETGRGVQETQYF

abundance: once
d_gene: NA
j_gene: TRBJ2-5
v_gene: TRBV28
CDR3nt: TGTGCCAGCAGTTTAGCTTCCGTCGGGGAGACCCAGTACTTC
CDR3aa: CASSLASVGETQYF

abundance: NA
d_gene: TRBD1
j_gene: TRBJ1-1
v_gene: TRBV18
CDR3nt: TGTGCCAGCTCACTACCGCCAGGGGGCTCTGAAGCTTTCTTT
CDR3aa: CASSLPPGGSEAFF

abundance: NA
d_gene: TRBD1
j_gene: TRBJ2-7
v_gene: TRBV2
CDR3nt: TGTGCCAGCAGTGATTTTGGGAGGACAGGGACCTACGAGCAGTACTTC
CDR3aa: CASSDFGRTGTYEQYF

abundance: NA
d_gene: NA
j_gene: TRBJ2-2
v_gene: TRBV7-9
CDR3nt: TGTGCCAGCAGCTTCTTACAGGGTTACACCGGGGAGCTGTTTTTT
CDR3aa: CASSFLQGYTGELFF

abundance: NA
d_gene: TRBD2
j_gene: TRBJ2-5
v_gene: TRBV5-1
CDR3nt: TGCGCCAGCAGCCAGGCTACAGGGCGGGGGGAAGAGACCCAGTACTTC
CDR3aa: CASSQATGRGEETQYF

abundance: NA
d_gene: NA
j_gene: TRBJ1-2
v_gene: TRBV3-1/TRBV3-2
CDR3nt: TGTGCCAGCTGGGGGGGGATGGAAGGCTACACCTTC
CDR3aa: CASWGGMEGYTF

abundance: once
d_gene: NA
j_gene: TRBJ2-7
v_gene: TRBV6-5
CDR3nt: TGTGCCAGCAGTTACTCGAGTAGGGGTGGGTCCTACGAGCAGTACTTC
CDR3aa: CASSYSSRGGSYEQYF

abundance: NA
d_gene: TRBD2
j_gene: TRBJ2-1
v_gene: TRBV20-1
CDR3nt: TGCAGTGCTAGTCGGCTAGCGGGTTTTTATGAGCAGTTCTTC
CDR3aa: CSASRLAGFYEQFF

abundance: NA
d_gene: TRBD1
j_gene: TRBJ2-2
v_gene: TRBV10-3
CDR3nt: TGTGCCATCAGTGATTCCGGGACAGGAGGCACCGGGGAGCTGTTTTTT
CDR3aa: CAISDSGTGGTGELFF

abundance: once
d_gene: TRBD1
j_gene: TRBJ1-1
v_gene: TRBV19
CDR3nt: TGTGCCAGTAGTACCGACAGGGACACTGAAGCTTTCTTT
CDR3aa: CASSTDRDTEAFF

abundance: NA
d_gene: NA
j_gene: TRBJ2-7
v_gene: TRBV5-5
CDR3nt: TGTGCCAGCATCGGGGCAGGGGAGTACGAGCAGTACTTC
CDR3aa: CASIGAGEYEQYF

abundance: NA
d_gene: NA
j_gene: TRBJ2-1
v_gene: TRBV9
CDR3nt: TGTGCCAGCAGCGTAGGCGGGGTACCCTGGGATGAGCAGTTCTTC
CDR3aa: CASSVGGVPWDEQFF

abundance: NA
d_gene: TRBD1
j_gene: TRBJ1-5
v_gene: TRBV19
CDR3nt: TGTGCCAGTAGTATAAGAGACAGGGAAGTTCAGCCCCAGCATTTT
CDR3aa: CASSIRDREVQPQHF

abundance: NA
d_gene: TRBD1
j_gene: TRBJ1-2
v_gene: TRBV2
CDR3nt: TGTGCCAGCAGTGAAGTTGGGCAGGGGGCGCGTTCCTATGGCTACACCTTC
CDR3aa: CASSEVGQGARSYGYTF

abundance: NA
d_gene: TRBD1
j_gene: TRBJ2-7
v_gene: TRBV6-5
CDR3nt: TGTGCCAGCAGTCCAGGGGGTTACGAGCAGTACTTC
CDR3aa: CASSPGGYEQYF

abundance: NA
d_gene: NA
j_gene: TRBJ1-5
v_gene: TRBV19
CDR3nt: TGTGCCAGTAGTACCCTTCGACAGGCGGGCAATCAGCCCCAGCATTTT
CDR3aa: CASSTLRQAGNQPQHF

abundance: once
d_gene: TRBD1
j_gene: TRBJ1-1
v_gene: TRBV6-5
CDR3nt: TGTGCCAGCAGATTGGCAGGGGGGATTGAAGCTTTCTTT
CDR3aa: CASRLAGGIEAFF

abundance: NA
d_gene: TRBD2
j_gene: TRBJ2-7
v_gene: TRBV5-5
CDR3nt: TGTGCCAGCAGCTTGGCGGCGGGGGGCCCCTACGAGCAGTACTTC
CDR3aa: CASSLAAGGPYEQYF

abundance: NA
d_gene: TRBD1
j_gene: TRBJ2-3
v_gene: TRBV11-2
CDR3nt: TGTGCCAGCAGCTTAGGGTACAGGGGGGACACAGATACGCAGTATTTT
CDR3aa: CASSLGYRGDTDTQYF

abundance: NA
d_gene: TRBD1
j_gene: TRBJ2-7
v_gene: TRBV7-8
CDR3nt: TGTGCCAGCAGCTTGACCGGGACAGGGGCCTACGAGCAGTACTTC
CDR3aa: CASSLTGTGAYEQYF

abundance: NA
d_gene: NA
j_gene: TRBJ2-7
v_gene: TRBV2
CDR3nt: TGTGCCAGCAGTGAAACACTCAGGGTAATAGACTACGAGCAGTACTTC
CDR3aa: CASSETLRVIDYEQYF

abundance: NA
d_gene: TRBD1
j_gene: TRBJ1-5
v_gene: TRBV2
CDR3nt: TGTGCCAGCAGTCTGACAGGGTCGGTAGGGCCCCAGCATTTT
CDR3aa: CASSLTGSVGPQHF

abundance: NA
d_gene: NA
j_gene: TRBJ1-1
v_gene: TRBV18
CDR3nt: TGTGCCAGCTCACCACAGGAGACAGACACCCTAGGACAAGCTTTCTTT
CDR3aa: CASSPQETDTLGQAFF

abundance: NA
d_gene: TRBD1
j_gene: TRBJ1-4
v_gene: TRBV4-1
CDR3nt: TGCGCCAGCAGCCAAGCCTCCCAGGGGGGTAATGAAAAACTGTTTTTT
CDR3aa: CASSQASQGGNEKLFF

abundance: NA
d_gene: NA
j_gene: TRBJ1-5
v_gene: TRBV9
CDR3nt: TGTGCCAGCAGCGTAGGTACCGGGGGAGGCAATCAGCCCCAGCATTTT
CDR3aa: CASSVGTGGGNQPQHF

abundance: NA
d_gene: NA
j_gene: TRBJ2-3
v_gene: TRBV9
CDR3nt: TGTGCCAGCACTCGGGGACCGGGGGGCGCGACGGCAGATACGCAGTATTTT
CDR3aa: CASTRGPGGATADTQYF

abundance: NA
d_gene: TRBD2
j_gene: TRBJ2-3
v_gene: TRBV6-6
CDR3nt: TGTGCCAGCAGGCGAAAAAGGACCGGGACTAGCGGGGGCCTGAGCACAGATACGCAGTATTTT
CDR3aa: CASRRKRTGTSGGLSTDTQYF

abundance: NA
d_gene: NA
j_gene: TRBJ2-7
v_gene: TRBV21-1
CDR3nt: TGTGCCAGCAGCATAGGCGGGAATTGCGGGAGTGACCGACCCTACGAGCAGTACTTC
CDR3aa: CASSIGGNCGSDRPYEQYF

abundance: once
d_gene: TRBD2
j_gene: TRBJ2-1
v_gene: TRBV5-6
CDR3nt: TGTGCCAGCAGCCGGGGACTAGCGGACTCCTACAATGAGCAGTTCTTC
CDR3aa: CASSRGLADSYNEQFF

abundance: NA
d_gene: TRBD2
j_gene: TRBJ2-7
v_gene: TRBV13
CDR3nt: TGTGCCAGCAGCTTAGTAGCGGGAGTGGAAGAGCAGTACTTC
CDR3aa: CASSLVAGVEEQYF

abundance: NA
d_gene: NA
j_gene: TRBJ1-2
v_gene: TRBV7-2
CDR3nt: TGTGCCAGCAGCTTATCTTGGACAGCGCGCCGGTTCTATGGCTACACCTTC
CDR3aa: CASSLSWTARRFYGYTF

abundance: NA
d_gene: NA
j_gene: TRBJ2-5
v_gene: TRBV4-1
CDR3nt: TGCGCCAGCAGCCAAGAAAGTCGGAGCGAGACCCAGTACTTC
CDR3aa: CASSQESRSETQYF

abundance: NA
d_gene: TRBD2
j_gene: TRBJ2-2
v_gene: TRBV15
CDR3nt: TGTGCCACCAGCTCCCGGACTAGCGGGAGAGGGTGGACCGGGGAGCTGTTTTTT
CDR3aa: CATSSRTSGRGWTGELFF

abundance: once
d_gene: NA
j_gene: TRBJ2-2
v_gene: TRBV6-6
CDR3nt: TGTGCCAGCAACCCAGACAACCTGATTACCGGGGAGCTGTTTTTT
CDR3aa: CASNPDNLITGELFF

abundance: NA
d_gene: TRBD1
j_gene: TRBJ1-3
v_gene: TRBV5-1
CDR3nt: TGCGCCAGCAGCTGGGACAGTCGCTCTGGAAACACCATATATTTT
CDR3aa: CASSWDSRSGNTIYF

abundance: NA
d_gene: NA
j_gene: TRBJ2-7
v_gene: TRBV5-1
CDR3nt: TGCGCCAGCAGCTTGGCGCAGGGTGACTCCTACGAGCAGTACTTC
CDR3aa: CASSLAQGDSYEQYF

abundance: NA
d_gene: NA
j_gene: TRBJ1-1
v_gene: TRBV21-1
CDR3nt: TGTGCCAGCCGGAGGGACAGGGCAAACACTGAAGCTTTCTTT
CDR3aa: CASRRDRANTEAFF

abundance: once
d_gene: TRBD2
j_gene: TRBJ2-5
v_gene: TRBV27
CDR3nt: TGTGCCAGCAGTCCCCCGGGGGGGCGAGAGACCCAGTACTTC
CDR3aa: CASSPPGGRETQYF

abundance: NA
d_gene: NA
j_gene: TRBJ2-1
v_gene: TRBV14
CDR3nt: TGTGCCAGCAGCCAAGGGGGTGTAGGAGGGCCGCGGTTCTTC
CDR3aa: CASSQGGVGGPRFF

abundance: few
d_gene: NA
j_gene: TRBJ1-2
v_gene: TRBV25-1
CDR3nt: TGTGCCAGCTCCAGGGATACGTATGGCTACACCTTC
CDR3aa: CASSRDTYGYTF

abundance: NA
d_gene: NA
j_gene: TRBJ1-5
v_gene: TRBV28
CDR3nt: TGTGCCAGCAGTTTATTTGCGCGGGTGCGCAATCAGCCCCAGCATTTT
CDR3aa: CASSLFARVRNQPQHF

abundance: NA
d_gene: NA
j_gene: TRBJ2-7
v_gene: TRBV29-1
CDR3nt: TGCAGCGTTGCGGGGTACAGGACTACCTACGAGCAGTACTTC
CDR3aa: CSVAGYRTTYEQYF

abundance: once
d_gene: NA
j_gene: TRBJ1-1
v_gene: TRBV7-2
CDR3nt: TGTGCCAGCAGCTTAGTGGGGAGGGGAGCTTTCTTT
CDR3aa: CASSLVGRGAFF

abundance: NA
d_gene: NA
j_gene: TRBJ1-1
v_gene: TRBV2
CDR3nt: TGTGCCAGCAGTGAAATGGACAGAACAAACACTGAAGCTTTCTTT
CDR3aa: CASSEMDRTNTEAFF

abundance: NA
d_gene: NA
j_gene: TRBJ1-2
v_gene: TRBV2
CDR3nt: TGTGCCAGCAGTGAAGCGCTTCATCGGGGGTCGAGGTATGGCTACACCTTC
CDR3aa: CASSEALHRGSRYGYTF

abundance: NA
d_gene: TRBD2
j_gene: TRBJ2-1
v_gene: TRBV28
CDR3nt: TGTGCCAGCAGGGCGGGAGGGTACAATGAGCAGTTCTTC
CDR3aa: CASRAGGYNEQFF

abundance: NA
d_gene: TRBD1
j_gene: TRBJ2-7
v_gene: TRBV27
CDR3nt: TGTGCCAGCAGGATGGACAGGCTAGTGGGCGAGCAGTACTTC
CDR3aa: CASRMDRLVGEQYF